Listed below are T cell receptor beta chains from one sample, sequenced in a study of metastatic and nonmetastatic thyroid tumors. TCRdb re-called clones via MiXCR from the PCR reads. Seen here are roughly 35,000 clones, less than 40% observed once, and the top ten hold 20% to 25%. The material sequenced was tumor tissue. The receptors here all came from a female donor with papillary thyroid cancer or a benign thyroid nodule (not recorded which). Some clones in this sample may be carry-over from other donors' samples. Each CDR3 is given with its conserved first and last residue. The D gene is left open where the match is weak. Expanded clones are given a class, and other clones once, few, many or no size at all.

size: NA
V: TRBV15
D: NA
J: TRBJ1-3
length: 17
DNA: TGTGCCACCAGCAGACCTTCGAAAGGGTCCGGTGGAAACACCATATATTTT
CDR3: CATSRPSKGSGGNTIYF

size: once
V: TRBV7-2
D: TRBD2
J: TRBJ2-1
length: 15
DNA: TGTGCCAGCAGCTTAACGGGAGGGGTTTACAATGAGCAGTTCTTC
CDR3: CASSLTGGVYNEQFF

size: few
V: TRBV15
D: TRBD2
J: TRBJ2-5
length: 13
DNA: TGTGCCACCAGTCCACTAGCGGGGGAGACCCAGTACTTC
CDR3: CATSPLAGETQYF

size: NA
V: TRBV28
D: TRBD1
J: TRBJ1-2
length: 16
DNA: TGTGCCAGCACCCAGGGACAGGGGGCGCGGAACTATGGCTACACCTTC
CDR3: CASTQGQGARNYGYTF

size: NA
V: TRBV28
D: TRBD1
J: TRBJ2-7
length: 13
DNA: TGTGCCAGCACCACAGGGGGCTCCTACGAGCAGTACTTC
CDR3: CASTTGGSYEQYF

size: NA
V: TRBV11-2
D: TRBD2
J: TRBJ2-5
length: 16
DNA: TGTGCCAGCATCGTAGGGGAGCGGGGGGGCCAAGAGACCCAGTACTTC
CDR3: CASIVGERGGQETQYF

size: NA
V: TRBV20-1
D: TRBD1
J: TRBJ1-6
length: 14
DNA: TGCAGTGCTAGTGCGACGGGACAGGGTTCACCCCTCCACTTT
CDR3: CSASATGQGSPLHF

size: few
V: TRBV6-1
D: TRBD1
J: TRBJ2-7
length: 16
DNA: TGTGCCAGCAGTGAATATATTCGACAGGGGGTCTACGAGCAGTACTTC
CDR3: CASSEYIRQGVYEQYF

size: few
V: TRBV5-1
D: NA
J: TRBJ1-1
length: 18
DNA: TGCGCCAGCAGCTTGGGGGCAGGACGCCTTCTGAAGGACACTGAAGCTTTCTTT
CDR3: CASSLGAGRLLKDTEAFF

size: NA
V: TRBV12-3/TRBV12-4
D: TRBD1
J: TRBJ2-1
length: 14
DNA: TGTGCCAGCAGTCGTTTGGCAGGGGGCAGTGAGCAGTTCTTC
CDR3: CASSRLAGGSEQFF